The clone carrying this TCR beta chain was counted only a few times. Its cognate antigen is unknown. These data originate in a study of CD8 T cells in ankylosing spondylitis. Study observations and caveats: Earlier studies detected some motif variants in reactive arthritis synovial fluid and blood. Ankylosing spondylitis blood seemed to carry a telltale TCR beta motif made of fewer than 10 highly homologous variants.

A quantitative 5'-RACE method, one with molecular barcodes, was used to make TCR beta libraries. TCRdb recomputed calls from the 5' RACE reads with MiXCR, one row per CDR3 protein. The sample has 290,000 or so distinct CDR3 sequences; about a fifth are singletons. The CDR3 contains 16 residues. V gave up 3 bases and J gave up 6 bases; unmatched junction bases: 6. CDR1 and CDR2 (germline): LNHNV, YYDKDF (reference sequence). The rearrangement links TRBV15 to TRBJ2-1, with TRBD2 matching 12 bases. The material sequenced was blood, either unsorted or a sorted T cell fraction (not recorded which). The receptor's source is a female donor with ankylosing spondylitis or in good health (not recorded which). CDR3 in DNA: TGTGCCACCAGCAGTGATCTAGCGGGAGGGCTCAATGAGCAGTTCTTC. It specifies CATSSDLAGGLNEQFF.